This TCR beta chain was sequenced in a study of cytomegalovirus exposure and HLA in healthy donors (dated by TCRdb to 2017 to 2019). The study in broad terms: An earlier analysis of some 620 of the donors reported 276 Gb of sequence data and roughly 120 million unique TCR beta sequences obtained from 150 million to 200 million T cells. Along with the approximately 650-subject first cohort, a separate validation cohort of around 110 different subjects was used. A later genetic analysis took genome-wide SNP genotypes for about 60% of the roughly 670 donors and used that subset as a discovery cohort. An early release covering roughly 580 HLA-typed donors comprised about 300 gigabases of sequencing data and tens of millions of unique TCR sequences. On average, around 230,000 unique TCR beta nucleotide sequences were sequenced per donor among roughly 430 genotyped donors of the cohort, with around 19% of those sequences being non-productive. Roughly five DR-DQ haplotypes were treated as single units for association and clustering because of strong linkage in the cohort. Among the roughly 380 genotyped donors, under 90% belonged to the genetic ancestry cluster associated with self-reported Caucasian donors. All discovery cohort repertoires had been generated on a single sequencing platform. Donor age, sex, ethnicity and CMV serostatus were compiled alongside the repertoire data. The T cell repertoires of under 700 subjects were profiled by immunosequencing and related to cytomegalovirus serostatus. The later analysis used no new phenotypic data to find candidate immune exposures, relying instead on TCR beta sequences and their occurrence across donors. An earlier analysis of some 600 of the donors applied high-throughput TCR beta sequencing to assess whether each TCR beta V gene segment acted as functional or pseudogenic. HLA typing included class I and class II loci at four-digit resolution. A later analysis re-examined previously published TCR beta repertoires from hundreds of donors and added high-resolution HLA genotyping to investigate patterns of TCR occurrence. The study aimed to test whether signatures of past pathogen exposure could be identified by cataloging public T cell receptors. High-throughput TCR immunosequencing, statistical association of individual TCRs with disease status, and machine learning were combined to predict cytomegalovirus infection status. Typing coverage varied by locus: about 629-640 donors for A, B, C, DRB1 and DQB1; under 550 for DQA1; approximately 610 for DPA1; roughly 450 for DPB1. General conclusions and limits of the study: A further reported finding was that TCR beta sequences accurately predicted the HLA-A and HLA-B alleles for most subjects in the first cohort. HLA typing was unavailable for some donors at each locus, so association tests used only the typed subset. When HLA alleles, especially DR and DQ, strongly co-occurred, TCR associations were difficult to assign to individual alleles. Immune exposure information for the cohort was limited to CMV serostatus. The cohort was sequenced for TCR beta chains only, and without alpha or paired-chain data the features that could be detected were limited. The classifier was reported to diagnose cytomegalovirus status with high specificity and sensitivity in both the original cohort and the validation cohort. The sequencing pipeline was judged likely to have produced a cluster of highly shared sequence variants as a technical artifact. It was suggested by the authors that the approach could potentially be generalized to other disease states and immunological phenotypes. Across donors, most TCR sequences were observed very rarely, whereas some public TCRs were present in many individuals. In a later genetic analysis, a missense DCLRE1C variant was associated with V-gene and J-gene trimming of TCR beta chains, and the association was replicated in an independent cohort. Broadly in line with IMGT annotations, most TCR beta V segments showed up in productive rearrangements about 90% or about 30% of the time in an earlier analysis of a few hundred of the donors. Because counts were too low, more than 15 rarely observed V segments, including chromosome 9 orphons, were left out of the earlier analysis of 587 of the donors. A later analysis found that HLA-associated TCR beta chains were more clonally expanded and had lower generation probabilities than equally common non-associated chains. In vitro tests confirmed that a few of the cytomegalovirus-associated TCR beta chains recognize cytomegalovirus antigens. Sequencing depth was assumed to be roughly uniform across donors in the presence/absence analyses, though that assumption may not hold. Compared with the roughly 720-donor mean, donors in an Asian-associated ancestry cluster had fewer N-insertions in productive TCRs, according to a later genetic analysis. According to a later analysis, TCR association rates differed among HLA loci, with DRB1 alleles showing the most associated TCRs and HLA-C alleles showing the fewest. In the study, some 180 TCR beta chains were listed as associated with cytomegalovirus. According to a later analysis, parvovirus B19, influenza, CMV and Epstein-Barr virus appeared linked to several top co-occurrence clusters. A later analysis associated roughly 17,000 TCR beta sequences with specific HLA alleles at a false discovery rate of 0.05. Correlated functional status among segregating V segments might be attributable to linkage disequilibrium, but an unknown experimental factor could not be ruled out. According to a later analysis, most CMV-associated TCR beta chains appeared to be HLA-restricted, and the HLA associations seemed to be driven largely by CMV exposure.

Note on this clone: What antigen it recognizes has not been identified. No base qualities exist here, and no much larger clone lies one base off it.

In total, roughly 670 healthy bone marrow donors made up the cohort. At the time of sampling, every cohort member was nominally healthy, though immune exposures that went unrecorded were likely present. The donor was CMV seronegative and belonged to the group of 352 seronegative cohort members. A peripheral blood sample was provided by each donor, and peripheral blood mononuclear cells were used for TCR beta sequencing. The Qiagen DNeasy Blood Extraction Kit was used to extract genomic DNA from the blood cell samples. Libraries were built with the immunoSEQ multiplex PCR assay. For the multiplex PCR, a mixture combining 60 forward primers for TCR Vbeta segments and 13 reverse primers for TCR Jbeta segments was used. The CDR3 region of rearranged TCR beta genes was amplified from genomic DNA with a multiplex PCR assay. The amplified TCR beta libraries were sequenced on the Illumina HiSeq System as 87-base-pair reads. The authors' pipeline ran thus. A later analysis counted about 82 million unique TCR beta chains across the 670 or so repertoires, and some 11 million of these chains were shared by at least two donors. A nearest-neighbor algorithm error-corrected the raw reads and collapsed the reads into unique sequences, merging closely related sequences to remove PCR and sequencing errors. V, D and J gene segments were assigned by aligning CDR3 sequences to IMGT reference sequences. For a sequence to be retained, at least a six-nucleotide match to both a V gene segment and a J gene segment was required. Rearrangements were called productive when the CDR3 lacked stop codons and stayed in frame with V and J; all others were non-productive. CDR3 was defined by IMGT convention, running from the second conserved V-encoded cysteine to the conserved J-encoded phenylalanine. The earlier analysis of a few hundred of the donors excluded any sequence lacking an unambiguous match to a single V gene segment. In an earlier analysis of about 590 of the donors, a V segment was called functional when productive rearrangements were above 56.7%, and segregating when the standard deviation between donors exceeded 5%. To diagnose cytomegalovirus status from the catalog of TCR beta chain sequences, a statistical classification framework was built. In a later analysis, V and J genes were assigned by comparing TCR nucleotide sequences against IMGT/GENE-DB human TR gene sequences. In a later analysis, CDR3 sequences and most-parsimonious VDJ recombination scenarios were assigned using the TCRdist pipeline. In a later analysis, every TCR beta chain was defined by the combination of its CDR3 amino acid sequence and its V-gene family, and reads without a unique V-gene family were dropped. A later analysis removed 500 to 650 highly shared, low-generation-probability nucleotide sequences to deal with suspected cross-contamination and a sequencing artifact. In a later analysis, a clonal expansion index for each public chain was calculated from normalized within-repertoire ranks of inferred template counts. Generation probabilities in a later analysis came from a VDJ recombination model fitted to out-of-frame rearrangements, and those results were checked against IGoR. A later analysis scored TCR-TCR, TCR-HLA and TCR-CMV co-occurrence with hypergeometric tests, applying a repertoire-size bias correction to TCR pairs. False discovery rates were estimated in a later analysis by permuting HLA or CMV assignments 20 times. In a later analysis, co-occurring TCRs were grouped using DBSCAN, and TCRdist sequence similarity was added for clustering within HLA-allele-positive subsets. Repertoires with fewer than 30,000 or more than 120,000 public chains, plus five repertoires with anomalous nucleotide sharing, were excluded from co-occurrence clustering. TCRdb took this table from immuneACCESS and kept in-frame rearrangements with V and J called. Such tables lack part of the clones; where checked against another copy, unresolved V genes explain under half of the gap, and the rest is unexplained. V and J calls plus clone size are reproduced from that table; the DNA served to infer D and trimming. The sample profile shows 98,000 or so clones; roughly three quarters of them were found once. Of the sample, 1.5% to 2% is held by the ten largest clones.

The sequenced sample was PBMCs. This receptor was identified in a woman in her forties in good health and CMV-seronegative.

The sequenced DNA: TGCGCCAGCAGCTTGTGGCAAGCTAACTATGGCTACACCTTC. Its protein product is CASSLWQANYGYTF. Rearrangement joined TRBV5-1 to TRBJ1-2; no D segment can be confidently identified. The germline V gene sets CDR1 to SGHRS and CDR2 to YFSETQ. The CDR3, from cysteine to phenylalanine, totals 14 residues. Only the CDR3 DNA is retained, 42 bases long and in frame from the first base. The junction carries 7 bases between V and J, which are trimmed by 1 base and 0 bases respectively.